This entry lists 23 T cell receptor beta chains sequenced from one sample in a study of blood T cell repertoires in COVID-19. Sequenced by immunoSEQ multiplex PCR; TCRdb stores in-frame clones only, minus some. Of some 66,000 clones in the sample, approximately 82% were seen once. Source material: peripheral blood. The receptors were gathered from a man aged 60-69 years with acute or convalescent COVID-19.

The V gene is TRBV28, the J gene TRBJ2-3, with D perhaps matching TRBD1 (6 bases). Trimming cost V 10 bases and J 0 bases, with 11 bases left between them. Germline assignment: CDR1 MDHEN and CDR2 SYDVKM. The CDR3 has 13 residues. The CDR3 here is CAIGQRSTDTQYF. The CDR3 DNA is TGTGCCATCGGACAGCGGAGCACAGATACGCAGTATTTT.

This clone was seen only a few times. This rearrangement joins TRBV6-5 to TRBJ2-1; TRBD2 matches at 8 bases. V lost 6 bases, J lost 7 bases, and 5 bases stayed unmatched. CDR3 length: 13 residues. The V gene's germline CDR1 is MNHEY and CDR2 SVGAGI. The CDR3 here is CASSRGLANEQFF. CDR3 nucleotide sequence: TGTGCCAGCAGCCGAGGACTAGCTAATGAGCAGTTCTTC.

This rearrangement joins TRBV11-2 to TRBJ2-1; 8 nucleotides match TRBD2. CDR1 SGHAT and CDR2 FQNNGV come from the germline V gene. CDR3 length: 15 amino acids. V lost 3 bases, J lost 4 bases, and 5 bases stayed unmatched. The CDR3 DNA reads TGTGCCAGCAGCTTGGCGGGGGGAAAATACAATGAGCAGTTCTTC. This codes for CASSLAGGKYNEQFF.

The chain recombines TRBV5-6 with TRBJ2-7; 7 bases map to TRBD1. Trimming took 4 bases from V and 4 from J; bases not matched to a gene: 2. CDR1 is SGHDT and CDR2 is YYEEEE in the germline V gene. The CDR3 contains 12 residues. In nucleotides, the CDR3 is TGTGCCAGCAGCCCGGGACAGTACGAGCAGTACTTC. Protein: CASSPGQYEQYF.

The V gene is TRBV5-4, the J gene TRBJ1-4; 7 positions agree with TRBD1. The junction had 9 bases not matched to a gene; V was cut back by 2 bases and J by 8 bases. The CDR3 consists of 15 residues. Germline CDR1 SGHNT, CDR2 YYREEE (reference sequence). The CDR3 nucleotides are TGTGCCAGCAGCTTCAGACAGGGTCAAGGAGAAAAACTGTTTTTT. Translation gives CASSFRQGQGEKLFF.

The V gene is TRBV11-3, the J gene TRBJ1-2; no definite D call. Trimming took off 1 base at V and 0 bases at J, with 12 bases between the two ends. From germline, CDR1 is SGHNT and CDR2 YENEEA. The CDR3 covers 16 residues. In DNA form, the CDR3 reads TGTGCCAGCAGCTTAGGACGGACTCAAGCTAACTATGGCTACACCTTC. Protein: CASSLGRTQANYGYTF.

This clone was seen a handful of times. This rearrangement joins TRBV4-2 to TRBJ1-4, with a weak D call TRBD1 (5 bases). The CDR3 has 14 amino acids. Germline CDR1 reads LGHNA; CDR2 reads YNFKEQ. V was clipped by 7 bases and J by 0 bases, with 9 bases between them. CDR3 coding DNA: TGTGCCAGCACCCCGGGGGCAACTAATGAAAAACTGTTTTTT. As protein: CASTPGATNEKLFF.

The chain combines TRBV5-4 with TRBJ2-3, with TRBD2 as a possible D gene (5 bases). From germline, CDR1 is SGHNT and CDR2 YYREEE (reference sequence). The CDR3 contains 13 residues. V lost 4 bases and J 3 bases, leaving 9 bases between the germline ends. The CDR3: CASSHEGTDTQYF. The CDR3 DNA follows: TGTGCCAGCAGCCACGAGGGAACAGATACGCAGTATTTT.

The chain is built from TRBV10-2 and TRBJ2-5; D possibly corresponds to TRBD1 (6 bases). This CDR3 has 14 amino acids. Trimming took 1 base from V and 1 from J, leaving 7 bases between them. Germline values: CDR1 WSHSY, CDR2 SAAADI. CDR3 DNA sequence: TGCGCCAGCAGTGAGTACAGGGTCCAAGAGACCCAGTACTTC. It encodes CASSEYRVQETQYF.

The chain joins TRBV6-6 to TRBJ2-5; D is perhaps TRBD1 (7 bases). This CDR3 comprises 14 residues. Germline loops: CDR1 MNHNY, CDR2 SVGAGI (reference sequence). Trimming stripped 2 bases from V and 7 bases from J, with 14 bases between. CDR3 amino acids: CASSYPGQGGTQYF. Here the CDR3 DNA reads TGTGCCAGCAGTTACCCGGGGCAGGGGGGGACCCAGTACTTC.

V gene TRBV5-4 combines with J gene TRBJ2-5, with TRBD1 identical over 8 bases. The CDR3 has 14 residues. CDR1 is SGHNT and CDR2 is YYREEE in the germline V gene (reference sequence). The V segment lost 2 bases and the J segment 5 bases; nucleotides outside the gene matches: 5. In DNA, the CDR3 is TGTGCCAGCAGCTTAAGGACAGGGTGGGAGACCCAGTACTTC. Translation gives CASSLRTGWETQYF.

V gene TRBV11-3 combines with J gene TRBJ1-4; possible D gene TRBD1, 6 bases. V lost 5 bases and J 0 bases, leaving 16 bases between the germline ends. The CDR3 is 17 amino acids. Germline values: CDR1 SGHNT, CDR2 YENEEA. The CDR3: CASSNRKYRATNEKLFF. The CDR3 DNA follows: TGTGCCAGCAGCAACCGGAAATACAGGGCAACTAATGAAAAACTGTTTTTT. The full variable domain, its missing parts supplied by reference TRBV11-3 and TRBJ1-4, is EAGVVQSPRYKIIEKKQPVAFWCNPISGHNTLYWYLQNLGQGPELLIRYENEEAVDDSQLPKDRFSAERLKGVDSTLKIQPAELGDSAVYLCASSNRKYRATNEKLFFGSGTQLSVL.

The chain combines TRBV12-3 or TRBV12-4 with TRBJ1-2; the D is unclear. This CDR3 has 12 residues. Trimming removed 10 bases from V and 2 bases from J, with 11 bases in between. CDR3 loop: CAILSRNYGYTF. The CDR3 DNA reads TGTGCCATCCTCTCCAGGAACTATGGCTACACCTTC.

The rearrangement links TRBV9 to TRBJ1-1, with 10 bases lining up with TRBD1. J was trimmed by 2 bases and V by 2 bases; bases with no gene match: 6. Germline V gene data show CDR1 as SGDLS and CDR2 as YYNGEE. There are 16 residues in the CDR3. The chain's CDR3 is CASSVISTGGNTEAFF. DNA of the CDR3: TGTGCCAGCAGCGTCATCTCGACAGGGGGCAACACTGAAGCTTTCTTT. The full variable domain, with the rest looked up from reference TRBV9 and TRBJ1-1, is DSGVTQTPKHLITATGQRVTLRCSPRSGDLSVYWYQQSLDQGLQFLIQYYNGEERAKGNILERFSAQQFPDLHSELNLSSLELGDSALYFCASSVISTGGNTEAFFGQGTRLTVV.

This clone turned up a few times. The J gene is TRBJ1-3, the V gene TRBV6-5; D is ambiguous. This CDR3 comprises 13 residues. V gave up 6 bases and J gave up 0 bases, with 6 bases separating them. Germline assignment: CDR1 MNHEY and CDR2 SVGAGI. CDR3 sequence reads: CASSRFSGNTIYF. The CDR3 coding sequence is TGTGCCAGCAGCCGGTTCTCTGGAAACACCATATATTTT.

The chain employs TRBV5-1 and TRBJ2-2; D unresolved. This CDR3 region has 15 residues. V was pared by 4 bases and J by 7 bases, with 17 bases between. Germline CDR1 is SGHRS and CDR2 is YFSETQ. The CDR3 DNA follows: TGCGCCAGCAGCCCTCAGGCCACGTCGGACGGGGAGCTGTTTTTT. Protein sequence: CASSPQATSDGELFF.

The chain combines TRBV5-1 with TRBJ1-1, with D possibly TRBD1 on 6 matching bases. The germline CDR1 and CDR2 sequences are SGHRS and YFSETQ. The CDR3 contains 14 residues. Trimming took 3 bases from V and 4 from J, leaving 13 bases between them. DNA for the CDR3: TGCGCCAGCAGCTCATTAAAGGACAGCACTGAAGCTTTCTTT. Its protein product is CASSSLKDSTEAFF.

The CDR3 DNA reads as TGCGCCAGCAGCGTGACAGGGGAGGGAAACACCATATATTTT. It codes for CASSVTGEGNTIYF. The rearrangement joins TRBV5-1 to TRBJ1-3; 8 nucleotides match TRBD1. V was clipped by 4 bases and J by 4 bases; unmatched bases: 4. The CDR3 sequence is 14 residues long. CDR1 and CDR2 from the germline V gene are SGHRS and YFSETQ.

This sequence joins TRBV7-2 and TRBJ2-7, with a tentative D call TRBD2 (6 bases). Germline V gene lookup returns CDR1 SGHTA and CDR2 FQGNSA. V shed 1 base and J shed 3 bases, with 10 bases lying between them. The CDR3 covers 14 residues. As DNA, the CDR3 is TGTGCCAGCAGCTTAGGGACGGGGGTCTACGAGCAGTACTTC. Translation gives CASSLGTGVYEQYF.

This clone was seen a handful of times. The V gene is TRBV19, the J gene TRBJ1-4; D gene ambiguous. V lost 9 bases, J lost 0 bases, and 8 bases lay in between. The germline V gene has CDR1 LNHDA and CDR2 SQIVND (reference sequence). The CDR3 contains 13 residues. The CDR3 spells CASRGTTNEKLFF. CDR3 DNA: TGTGCCAGCCGGGGAACAACTAATGAAAAACTGTTTTTT.

This clone was found a few times. The chain uses TRBV9 and TRBJ1-2; D may be TRBD1 (5 bases). Trimming left V 3 bases short and J 8 bases short, with 20 bases between. Germline CDR1 and CDR2: SGDLS and YYNGEE. This CDR3 is built from 15 residues. The CDR3 DNA reads TGTGCCAGCAGCGAGACAGAGGATTCCTTTCCGGGCTACACCTTC. As protein: CASSETEDSFPGYTF.

The chain recombines TRBV18 with TRBJ2-2, with TRBD2 matching 10 bases. The CDR3 is made up of 15 amino acids. The germline CDR1 and CDR2 sequences are KGHSH and LQKENI. Germline trimming cut 5 bases from V and 2 bases from J; bases unmatched to any gene: 2. The CDR3 is CASSRTSGNTGELFF. As DNA, the CDR3 is TGTGCCAGCTCAAGGACTAGCGGTAACACCGGGGAGCTGTTTTTT.

CDR3 protein: CASSLGTGVSSPLHF. For the CDR3, the DNA is TGTGCCAGCAGCTTGGGGACAGGGGTGAGTTCACCCCTCCACTTT. This chain connects TRBV5-4 to TRBJ1-6, with 9 nucleotides matching TRBD1. This CDR3 is built from 15 residues. Germline CDR1 SGHNT, CDR2 YYREEE (reference sequence). V lost 0 bases and J lost 9; bases outside the gene matches: 4. Supplemented by reference TRBV5-4 and TRBJ1-6, the full variable domain reads ETGVTQSPTHLIKTRGQQVTLRCSSQSGHNTVSWYQQALGQGPQFIFQYYREEENGRGNFPPRFSGLQFPNYSSELNVNALELDDSALYLCASSLGTGVSSPLHFGNGTRLTVT.